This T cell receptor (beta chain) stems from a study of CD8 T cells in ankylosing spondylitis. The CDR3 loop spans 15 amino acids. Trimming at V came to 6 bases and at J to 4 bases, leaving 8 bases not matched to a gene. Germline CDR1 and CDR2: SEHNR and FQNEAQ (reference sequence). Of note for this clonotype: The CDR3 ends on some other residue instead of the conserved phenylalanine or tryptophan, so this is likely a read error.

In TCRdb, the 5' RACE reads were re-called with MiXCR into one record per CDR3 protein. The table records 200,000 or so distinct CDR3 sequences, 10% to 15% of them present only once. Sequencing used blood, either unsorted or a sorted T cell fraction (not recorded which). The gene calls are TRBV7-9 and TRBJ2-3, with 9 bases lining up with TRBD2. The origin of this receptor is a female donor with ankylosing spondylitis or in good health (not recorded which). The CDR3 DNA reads TGTGCCAGCAGTATCGGGACTAGCTCCGCAGATACGCAGTATTCT. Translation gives CASSIGTSSADTQYS.